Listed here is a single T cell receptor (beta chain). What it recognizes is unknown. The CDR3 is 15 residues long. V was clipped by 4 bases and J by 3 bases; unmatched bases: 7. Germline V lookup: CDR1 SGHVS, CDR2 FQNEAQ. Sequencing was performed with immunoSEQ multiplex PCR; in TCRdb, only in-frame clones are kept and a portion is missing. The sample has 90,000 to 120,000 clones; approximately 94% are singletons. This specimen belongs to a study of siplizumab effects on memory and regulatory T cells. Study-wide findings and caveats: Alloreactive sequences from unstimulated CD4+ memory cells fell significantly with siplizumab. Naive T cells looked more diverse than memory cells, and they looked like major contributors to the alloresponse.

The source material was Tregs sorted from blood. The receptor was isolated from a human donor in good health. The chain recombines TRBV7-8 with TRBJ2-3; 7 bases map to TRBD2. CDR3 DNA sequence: TGTGCCAGCAGCTCCTTGGGCGGGAGTACAGATACGCAGTATTTT. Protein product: CASSSLGGSTDTQYF.